This TCR beta chain was obtained from a study of immune cell composition in non-small cell lung cancer. Study-level information: Histologic subtype was mainly adenocarcinoma or squamous cell carcinoma. General study findings and limits: In adenocarcinoma, maximal tumour-associated clone frequency tracked TIL tumour reactivity. Tumour-associated clones >0.5% occurred in 33% of adenocarcinomas, under 85% of squamous.

Note on this clone: Its antigen is unidentified.

Per the germline V gene, CDR1 is GTSNPN and CDR2 is SVGIG (reference sequence). V shed 7 bases, J shed 5 bases, and the junction held 18 bases outside the gene matches. The length of the CDR3 is 16 residues. Method: immunoSEQ multiplex PCR; TCRdb's copy keeps in-frame clones and lacks some. The sample holds thousands of clones, roughly 87% seen once. Material for sequencing was lung tumor tissue. This TCR derives from a human donor with non-small cell lung cancer. The genes are TRBV30 and TRBJ2-5, with 8 bases that match TRBD1. The CDR3 DNA reads as TGTGCCTCCATTAACAGGGGGAGAGATCTTCGGGAGACCCAGTACTTC. Its protein is CASINRGRDLRETQYF. The full variable domain, its missing parts supplied by reference TRBV30 and TRBJ2-5, is SQTIHQWPATLVQPVGSPLSLECTVEGTSNPNLYWYRQAAGRGLQLLFYSVGIGQISSEVPQNLSASRPQDRQFILSSKKLLLSDSGFYLCASINRGRDLRETQYFGPGTRLLVL.